This T cell receptor (beta chain) was identified during a study of T cells in tumors after PD-1 blockade. In the study overall: Prior checkpoint blockade, systemic immunosuppressant use, or anti-cancer therapy within 4 weeks excluded patients. Some patients also took daily vismodegib 150 mg during anti-PD-1 treatment. On average, peripheral blood gave around 110,000 TCR templates and some 37,000 unique clonotypes.

Repertoires were generated with immunoSEQ multiplex PCR, while TCRdb's copy carries only in-frame clones and drops some. The data contain approximately 59,000 clones, roughly 77% of them singletons. CDR1 is SGHRS and CDR2 is YFSETQ in the germline V gene. V shed 5 bases, J shed 13 bases, and the junction held 6 bases outside the gene matches. CDR3 size: 12 residues. The chain carries TRBV5-1 and TRBJ1-6; TRBD1 matches 7 bases. This receptor was obtained from a human donor with basal cell carcinoma. The sample was PBMCs, taken before anti-PD-1 treatment. CDR3 coding DNA: TGCGCCAGCAGGCAGGGGGTTTCGCCCCTCCACTTT. As protein: CASRQGVSPLHF.